The 15 T cell receptor beta chains reported below all come from one sample, sequenced in a study of blood T cell repertoires in COVID-19. Data came from immunoSEQ multiplex PCR; TCRdb stores just in-frame clones and leaves some out. The sample yields about 300,000 clones, approximately 85% seen once. Input material: PBMCs or T cells enriched from blood (not recorded which). The receptors derive from a man aged 25-40 years who had recovered from COVID-19.

This clone was found once. The chain combines TRBV3-1 (or the pseudogene TRBV3-2) with TRBJ1-4; possibly TRBD1 for D (5 bases). Germline V gene sequence: CDR1 LGHDT, CDR2 YNNKEL (reference sequence). V was cut by 4 bases and J by 8 bases, with 17 bases left in between. The CDR3 contains 15 residues. The CDR3, as DNA: TGTGCCAGCAGCCCCATGGGGGGTGTGGGGGAAAAACTGTTTTTT. Protein sequence: CASSPMGGVGEKLFF.

The CDR3 is CASSYGAVGHTEAFF. CDR3 bases: TGTGCCAGCAGTTACGGGGCAGTCGGGCACACTGAAGCTTTCTTT. The rearrangement joins TRBV6-2 or TRBV6-3 to TRBJ1-1, with a possible D match to TRBD1 (5 bases). Per the germline V gene, CDR1 is MNHEY and CDR2 is SVGEGT. This CDR3 spans 15 amino acids. Trimming stripped 2 bases from V and 3 bases from J, with 13 bases between.

The CDR3 nucleotides are TGTGCCAGCTCAAGGGGGTCCTCCTACGAGCAGTACTTC. It is translated as CASSRGSSYEQYF. The chain combines TRBV3-1 (or the pseudogene TRBV3-2) with TRBJ2-7; D perhaps matches TRBD1 (6 bases). V was clipped by 8 bases and J by 0 bases, with 11 bases between them. The germline V gene has CDR1 LGHDT and CDR2 YNNKEL (reference sequence). The CDR3 is 13 residues long.

J is TRBJ1-1 and V is TRBV11-2; 8 nucleotides agree with TRBD1. V gave up 1 base and J gave up 11 bases; unmatched junction bases: 9. This CDR3 is built from 14 residues. In germline, CDR1 is SGHAT, CDR2 FQNNGV. CDR3 in amino acids: CASSLVSGQERAFF. The DNA of the CDR3 is TGTGCCAGCAGCTTAGTATCGGGACAGGAGAGGGCTTTCTTT.

CDR3 residues: CSAIEKEGFYEQYF. The CDR3 coding sequence is TGCAGTGCTATTGAGAAAGAGGGATTTTACGAGCAGTACTTC. The chain joins TRBV20-1 to TRBJ2-7; D is perhaps TRBD2 (5 bases). CDR1 is DFQATT and CDR2 is SNEGSKA in the germline V gene (reference sequence). With 4 bases removed from V and 4 bases from J, the gap between germline ends came to 17 bases. CDR3 length: 14 amino acids.

The chain employs TRBV3-1 (or the pseudogene TRBV3-2) and TRBJ2-3; the D gene is possibly TRBD2 (6 bases). The CDR3 contains 20 residues. The V gene lost 1 base and the J gene lost 1 base, with 24 bases spanning the gap. Germline V gives CDR1 LGHDT, CDR2 YNNKEL (reference sequence). The DNA for the CDR3 is TGTGCCAGCAGCCAAGCTAGGGCGGCTTTATACCGGGGGTGCACAGATACGCAGTATTTT. Amino acid sequence: CASSQARAALYRGCTDTQYF.

V gene TRBV27 combines with J gene TRBJ2-3; D is perhaps TRBD2 (7 bases). Germline V CDR1 and CDR2: MNHEY, SMNVEV (reference sequence). V was trimmed by 4 bases and J by 3 bases, leaving 17 bases between them. CDR3 length: 16 residues. CDR3 residues: CASSSLLRGATDTQYF. CDR3 coding DNA: TGTGCCAGCAGTTCCCTCTTACGGGGGGCGACAGATACGCAGTATTTT.

The chain uses TRBV27 and TRBJ1-6; 8 bases match TRBD1. Per germline, CDR1 MNHEY and CDR2 SMNVEV (reference sequence). The CDR3 is 17 amino acids. V shed 5 bases and J 7 bases; nucleotides not matched to a gene: 13. The CDR3: CASSIGTGPRPNSPLHF. Written as DNA, the CDR3 is TGTGCCAGCAGTATAGGGACAGGACCTCGTCCAAATTCACCCCTCCACTTT.

The V call is TRBV5-4, the J call TRBJ2-2; 9 nucleotides match TRBD2. This CDR3 spans 16 amino acids. The V segment lost 1 base and the J segment 7 bases; nucleotides outside the gene matches: 8. Germline V gives CDR1 SGHNT, CDR2 YYREEE (reference sequence). CDR3 DNA: TGTGCCAGCAGCTTGATGGTAGCGGGGGCAAACGGGGAGCTGTTTTTT. Residues: CASSLMVAGANGELFF.

The rearrangement joins TRBV9 to TRBJ2-2; 10 positions match TRBD2. The CDR3 contains 17 residues. J was trimmed by 2 bases and V by 0 bases; bases with no gene match: 4. Germline V gene data show CDR1 as SGDLS and CDR2 as YYNGEE. In nucleotides, the CDR3 is TGTGCCAGCAGCGTAGTCACTAGCGGGGTTAACACCGGGGAGCTGTTTTTT. It yields the protein CASSVVTSGVNTGELFF.

The chain combines TRBV7-3 with TRBJ1-6, with 7 bases matching TRBD1. The junction had 1 base not matched to a gene; V was cut back by 2 bases and J by 6 bases. CDR1 and CDR2 (germline): SGHTA, FQGTGA. The CDR3 loop spans 14 amino acids. CDR3 in DNA: TGTGCCAGCAGCTTACGACAGGGTAATTCACCCCTCCACTTT. Protein product: CASSLRQGNSPLHF.

The chain recombines TRBV25-1 with TRBJ2-5; possible D gene TRBD1, 6 bases. Germline V CDR1 and CDR2: MGHDK, SYGVNS. Trimming took off 6 bases at V and 4 bases at J, with 12 bases between the two ends. The CDR3 runs to 13 residues. Here the CDR3 reads CASRSLGAETQYF. The DNA for the CDR3 is TGTGCCAGCAGATCCTTGGGGGCAGAGACCCAGTACTTC.

The CDR3 sequence is CANPGVEHGELFF. The DNA of the CDR3 is TGTGCCAACCCAGGGGTGGAACACGGGGAGCTGTTTTTT. The chain carries TRBV7-2 and TRBJ2-2; D perhaps matches TRBD1 (6 bases). The CDR3 extends over 13 amino acids. Germline V gene sequence: CDR1 SGHTA, CDR2 FQGNSA. V gave up 10 bases and J gave up 7 bases, with 16 bases separating them.

The V call is TRBV5-1, the J call TRBJ2-4; the D gene is possibly TRBD1 (5 bases). The V end lost 2 bases, the J end lost 6 bases, and 9 bases lay between the germline ends. From germline, CDR1 is SGHRS and CDR2 YFSETQ. This CDR3 comprises 13 residues. The CDR3 coding sequence is TGCGCCAGCAGCTTCCAGGGTGGAAACATTCAGTACTTC. Translating it yields CASSFQGGNIQYF. Full variable domain (rest looked up from reference TRBV5-1 and TRBJ2-4): KAGVTQTPRYLIKTRGQQVTLSCSPISGHRSVSWYQQTPGQGLQFLFEYFSETQRNKGNFPGRFSGRQFSNSRSEMNVSTLELGDSALYLCASSFQGGNIQYFGAGTRLSVL.

The V gene is TRBV4-2, the J gene TRBJ1-2; no definite D call. The CDR3 covers 15 residues. Between the trimmed V and J ends, which lost 0 bases and 2 bases, there was a span of 10 bases. Germline assignment: CDR1 LGHNA and CDR2 YNFKEQ. Here the CDR3 DNA reads TGTGCCAGCAGCCAAGACCCAGGCCCGAACTATGGCTACACCTTC. It yields the protein CASSQDPGPNYGYTF.